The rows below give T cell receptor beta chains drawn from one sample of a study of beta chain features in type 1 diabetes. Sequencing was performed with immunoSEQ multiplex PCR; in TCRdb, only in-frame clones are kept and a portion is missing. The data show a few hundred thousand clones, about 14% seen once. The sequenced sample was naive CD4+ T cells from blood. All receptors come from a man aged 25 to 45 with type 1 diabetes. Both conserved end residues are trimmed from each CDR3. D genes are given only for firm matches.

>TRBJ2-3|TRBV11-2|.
ASSLRGSSTDTQY
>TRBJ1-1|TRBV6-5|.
ASRTMNTEAF
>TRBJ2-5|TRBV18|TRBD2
ASSQREQETQY
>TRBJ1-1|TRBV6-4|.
ASSEQVNTEAF
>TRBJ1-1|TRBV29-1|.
SVARTSSTEAF
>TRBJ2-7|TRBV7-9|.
ASSLVPGIDEQY
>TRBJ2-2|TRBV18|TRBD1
ASSPQSTGTNTGELF
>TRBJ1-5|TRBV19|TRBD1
ASSIAGTGPQPQH
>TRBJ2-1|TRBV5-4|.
ASSLGSGSYNEQF
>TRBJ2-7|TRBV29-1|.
SGLKSGAGEQY
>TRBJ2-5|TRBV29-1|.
SVVSGSETQY
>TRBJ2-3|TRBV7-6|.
ASSWPPAADTQY
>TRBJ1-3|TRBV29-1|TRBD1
SVGDRGGTRGNTIY
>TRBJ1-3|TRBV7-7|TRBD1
ASSTDRGDTIY
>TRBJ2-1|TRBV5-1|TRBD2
ASSPPGLASSNEQF
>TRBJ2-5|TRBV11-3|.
ASSLEGDEETQY
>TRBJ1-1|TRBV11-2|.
ASSLEGVANTEAF
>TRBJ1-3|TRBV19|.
ASVGAGVNTIY
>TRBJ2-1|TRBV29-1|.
SVDEGYPRSEQF
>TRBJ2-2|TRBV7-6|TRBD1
ASSLATGGSGELF
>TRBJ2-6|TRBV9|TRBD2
ASNSGRYSSGANVLT
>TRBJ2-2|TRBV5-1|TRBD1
ASSPRQGYGELF
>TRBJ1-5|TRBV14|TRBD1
ASSWRDRGLGGNQPQH
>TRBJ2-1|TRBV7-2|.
ASSLLLSLGSYNEQF
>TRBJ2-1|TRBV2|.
ASIEGLLDNEQF
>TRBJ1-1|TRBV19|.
ASSIPVDGIRNTEAF
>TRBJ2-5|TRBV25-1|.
ASSDMAAQY
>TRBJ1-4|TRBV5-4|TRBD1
ASSQPGQGGEKLF
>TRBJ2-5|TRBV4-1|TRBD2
ASSRGTSGEGETQY
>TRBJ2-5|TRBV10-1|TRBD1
ASSAGQGARETQY
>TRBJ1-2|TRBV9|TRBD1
ASSVRTGGGGYT
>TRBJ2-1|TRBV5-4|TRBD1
ASSLGGQSINNEQF
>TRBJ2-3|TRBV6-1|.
ASTLLGFITDTQY